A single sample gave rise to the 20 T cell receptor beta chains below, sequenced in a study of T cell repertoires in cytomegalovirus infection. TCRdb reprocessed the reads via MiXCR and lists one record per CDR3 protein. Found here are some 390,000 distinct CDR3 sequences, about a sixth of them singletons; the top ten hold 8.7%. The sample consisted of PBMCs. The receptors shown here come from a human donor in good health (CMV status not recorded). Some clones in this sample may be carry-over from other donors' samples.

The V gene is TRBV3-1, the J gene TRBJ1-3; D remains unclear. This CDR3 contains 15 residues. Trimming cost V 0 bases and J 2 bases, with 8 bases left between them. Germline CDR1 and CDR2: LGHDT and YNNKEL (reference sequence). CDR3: CASSQDGTTGNTIYF. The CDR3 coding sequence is TGTGCCAGCAGCCAAGATGGAACAACTGGAAACACCATATATTTT.

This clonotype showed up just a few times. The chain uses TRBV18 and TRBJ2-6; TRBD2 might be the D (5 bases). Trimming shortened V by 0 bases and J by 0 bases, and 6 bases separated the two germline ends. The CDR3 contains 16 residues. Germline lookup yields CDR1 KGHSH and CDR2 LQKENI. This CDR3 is CASSPPGSSGANVLTF. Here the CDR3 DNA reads TGTGCCAGCTCACCACCGGGGAGCTCTGGGGCCAACGTCCTGACTTTC.

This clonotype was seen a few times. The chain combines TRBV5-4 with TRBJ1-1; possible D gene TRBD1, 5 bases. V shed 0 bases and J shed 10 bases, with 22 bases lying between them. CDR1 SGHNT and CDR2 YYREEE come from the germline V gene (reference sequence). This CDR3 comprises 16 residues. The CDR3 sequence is CASSLAGVTDRAAAFF. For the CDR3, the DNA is TGTGCCAGCAGCTTGGCCGGCGTGACAGATAGGGCTGCAGCTTTCTTT.

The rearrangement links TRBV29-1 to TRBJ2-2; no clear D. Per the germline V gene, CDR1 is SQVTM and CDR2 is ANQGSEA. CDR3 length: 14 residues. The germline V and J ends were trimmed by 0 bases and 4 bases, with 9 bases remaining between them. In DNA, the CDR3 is TGCAGCGTTGAAGACATTGGGCTCACCGGGGAGCTGTTTTTT. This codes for CSVEDIGLTGELFF.

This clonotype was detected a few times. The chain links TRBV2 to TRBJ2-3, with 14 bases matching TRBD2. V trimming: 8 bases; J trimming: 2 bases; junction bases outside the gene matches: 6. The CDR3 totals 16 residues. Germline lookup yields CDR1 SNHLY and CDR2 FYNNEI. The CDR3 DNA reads TGTGCCAGCCCGGGGGGACTAGCGGGGGTCACAGATACGCAGTATTTT. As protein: CASPGGLAGVTDTQYF.

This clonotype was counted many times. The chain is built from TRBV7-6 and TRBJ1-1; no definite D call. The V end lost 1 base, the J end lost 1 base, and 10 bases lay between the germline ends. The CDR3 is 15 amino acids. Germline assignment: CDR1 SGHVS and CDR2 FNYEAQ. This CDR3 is CASSLVPDQNTEAFF. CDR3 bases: TGTGCCAGCAGCTTAGTTCCTGACCAGAACACTGAAGCTTTCTTT.

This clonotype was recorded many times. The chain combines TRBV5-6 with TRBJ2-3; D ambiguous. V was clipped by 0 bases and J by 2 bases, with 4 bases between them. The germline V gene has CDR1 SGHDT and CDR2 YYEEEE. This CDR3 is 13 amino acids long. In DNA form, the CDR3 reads TGTGCCAGCAGCTTGGTGTACACAGATACGCAGTATTTT. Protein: CASSLVYTDTQYF.

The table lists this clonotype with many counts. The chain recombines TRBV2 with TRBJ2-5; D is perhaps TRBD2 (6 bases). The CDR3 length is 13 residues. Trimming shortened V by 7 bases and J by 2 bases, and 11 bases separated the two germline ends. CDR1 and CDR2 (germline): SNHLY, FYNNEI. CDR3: CASKEGEQETQYF. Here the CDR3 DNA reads TGTGCCAGCAAGGAGGGCGAACAAGAGACCCAGTACTTC.

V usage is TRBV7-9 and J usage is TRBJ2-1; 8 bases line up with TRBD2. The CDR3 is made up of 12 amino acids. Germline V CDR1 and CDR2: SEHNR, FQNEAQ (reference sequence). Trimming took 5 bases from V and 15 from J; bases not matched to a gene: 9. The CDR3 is CASSIRGGIRFF. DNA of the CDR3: TGTGCCAGCAGCATCCGCGGGGGGATCCGGTTCTTC.

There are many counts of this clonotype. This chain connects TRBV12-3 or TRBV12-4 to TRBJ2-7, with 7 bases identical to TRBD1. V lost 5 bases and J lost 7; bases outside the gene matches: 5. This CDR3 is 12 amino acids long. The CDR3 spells CASSPTGVEQYF. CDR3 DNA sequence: TGTGCCAGCAGTCCCACAGGGGTTGAGCAGTACTTC.

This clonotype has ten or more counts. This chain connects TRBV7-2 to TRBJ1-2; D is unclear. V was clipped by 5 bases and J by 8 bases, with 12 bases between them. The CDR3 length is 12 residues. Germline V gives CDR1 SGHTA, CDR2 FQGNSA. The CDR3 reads CASSQPGSGYTF. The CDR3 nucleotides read TGTGCCAGCAGCCAACCGGGAAGCGGCTACACCTTC.

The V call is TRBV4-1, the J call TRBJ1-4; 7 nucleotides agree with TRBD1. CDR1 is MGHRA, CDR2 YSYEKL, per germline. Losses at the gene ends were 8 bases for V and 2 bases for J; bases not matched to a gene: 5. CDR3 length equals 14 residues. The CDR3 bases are TGCGCCAGCCAACAGGGGAGGACTAATGAAAAACTGTTTTTT. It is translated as CASQQGRTNEKLFF.

The CDR3: CASSLGQGALNTIYF. CDR3 bases: TGTGCCAGCAGCTTAGGTCAGGGGGCTTTAAACACCATATATTTT. The V gene is TRBV7-2, the J gene TRBJ1-3; 8 bases align to TRBD1. Germline loops: CDR1 SGHTA, CDR2 FQGNSA. J was trimmed by 6 bases and V by 1 base; bases with no gene match: 5. The CDR3 is made up of 15 amino acids.

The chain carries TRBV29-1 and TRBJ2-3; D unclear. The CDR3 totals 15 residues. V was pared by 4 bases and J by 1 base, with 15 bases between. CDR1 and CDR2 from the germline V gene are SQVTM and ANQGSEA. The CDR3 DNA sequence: TGCAGCGTTGTTGAGGCGACCCTGGGCACAGATACGCAGTATTTT. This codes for CSVVEATLGTDTQYF.

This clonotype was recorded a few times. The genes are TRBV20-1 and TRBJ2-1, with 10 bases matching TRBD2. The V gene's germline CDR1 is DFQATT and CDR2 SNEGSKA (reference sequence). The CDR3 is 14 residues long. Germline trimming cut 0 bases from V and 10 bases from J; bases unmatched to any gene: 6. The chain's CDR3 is CSARDGLAGAEQFF. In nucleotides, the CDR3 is TGCAGTGCTAGAGATGGTCTAGCGGGAGCCGAGCAGTTCTTC.

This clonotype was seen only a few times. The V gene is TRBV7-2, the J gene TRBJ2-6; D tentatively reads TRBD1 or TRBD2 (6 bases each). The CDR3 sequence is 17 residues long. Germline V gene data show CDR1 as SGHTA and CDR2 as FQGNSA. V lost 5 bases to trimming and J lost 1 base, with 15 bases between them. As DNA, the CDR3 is TGTGCCAGCAGCGCCGAATGGGGGGCATCTGGGGCCAACGTCCTGACTTTC. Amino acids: CASSAEWGASGANVLTF.

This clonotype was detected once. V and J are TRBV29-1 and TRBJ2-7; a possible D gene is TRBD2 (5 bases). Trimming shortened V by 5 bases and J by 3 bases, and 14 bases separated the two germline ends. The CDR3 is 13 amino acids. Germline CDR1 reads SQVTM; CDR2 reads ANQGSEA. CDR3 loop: CSVLGLGSYEQYF. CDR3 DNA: TGCAGCGTTTTGGGATTGGGGAGCTACGAGCAGTACTTC.

The CDR3: CASGGGMGTDTQYF. DNA for the CDR3: TGTGCCAGCGGGGGGGGAATGGGGACAGATACGCAGTATTTT. J is TRBJ2-3 and V is TRBV7-8, with TRBD2 matching 7 bases. CDR1 and CDR2 from the germline V gene are SGHVS and FQNEAQ. Trimming removed 8 bases from V and 3 bases from J; junction bases left unmatched: 8. The CDR3 covers 14 residues.

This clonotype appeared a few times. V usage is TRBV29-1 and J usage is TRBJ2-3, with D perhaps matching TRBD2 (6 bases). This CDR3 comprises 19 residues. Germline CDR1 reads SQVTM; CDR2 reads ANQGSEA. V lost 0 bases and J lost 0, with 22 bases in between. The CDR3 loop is CSVEDLDPSGLSSTDTQYF. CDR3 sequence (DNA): TGCAGCGTTGAAGATTTAGACCCATCGGGACTTTCAAGCACAGATACGCAGTATTTT.

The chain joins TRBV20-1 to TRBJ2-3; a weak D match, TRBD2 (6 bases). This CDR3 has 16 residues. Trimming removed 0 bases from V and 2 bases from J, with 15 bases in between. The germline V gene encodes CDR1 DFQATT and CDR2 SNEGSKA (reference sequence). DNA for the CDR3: TGCAGTGCTAGAGATTTCGGCGGGGAGTACACAGATACGCAGTATTTT. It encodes CSARDFGGEYTDTQYF.